This TCR beta chain stems from a study of blood T cell repertoires in COVID-19. Overall study: PBMCs, B-cell-depleted T cells, or T cells were the source of the cDNA or gDNA that made up the material.

The data were produced by immunoSEQ multiplex PCR, yet TCRdb's version contains in-frame clones alone and is incomplete. The sample shows 200,000 to 250,000 clones, roughly 81% of them seen only once. CDR3 size: 14 residues. Trimming left V 5 bases short and J 5 bases short, with 14 bases between. The germline gives CDR1 SGHAT, CDR2 FQNNGV. The source material was peripheral blood. The chain combines TRBV11-2 with TRBJ2-3; TRBD2 is a possible D gene (5 bases). This TCR was recovered from a man aged 35-49 years with acute or convalescent COVID-19. The CDR3 nucleotides read TGTGCCAGCAGCCTTGGACCGGGGAAAGATACGCAGTATTTT. Protein: CASSLGPGKDTQYF.